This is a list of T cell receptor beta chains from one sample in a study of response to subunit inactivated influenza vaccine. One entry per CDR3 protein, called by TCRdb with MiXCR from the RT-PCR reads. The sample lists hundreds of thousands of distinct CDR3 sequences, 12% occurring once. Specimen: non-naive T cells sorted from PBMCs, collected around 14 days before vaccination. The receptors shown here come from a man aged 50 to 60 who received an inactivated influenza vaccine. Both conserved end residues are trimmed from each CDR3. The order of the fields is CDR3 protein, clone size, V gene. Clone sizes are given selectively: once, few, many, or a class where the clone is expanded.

ASSTQRGANQPQH few TRBV7-2
ASSDGTSRGEQF few TRBV2
ASSLLFASAQETQY . TRBV28
AISEERLQDSPLH few TRBV10-3
ASSLFTDTQY many TRBV28
AWSVQGAGEQF . TRBV30
ASSLVMGRSYNEQF many TRBV5-6
ASSPSGQGYEQY few TRBV12-3/TRBV12-4
ATTPGLVPLKAGTDTQY . TRBV28
SARIARQNTDTQY few TRBV20-1
ASSFTGGAQY . TRBV7-2
ASSRPETQY . TRBV7-9
SVESGFGYGYT few TRBV29-1
ASSVAPGLAGGLPY many TRBV7-2
ASSKAAVTSNEKLF . TRBV21-1
SSKRDRMFRPYNEQF few TRBV20-1
ASSLSGTSSYNEQF few TRBV27
ASSFGTSGRRLGNEQF . TRBV11-2
ASSSLGQGLYNEQF many TRBV7-2
ASERGYLGPYGYT few TRBV6-1
ASSSLGLARNYEQY few TRBV6-2/TRBV6-3
SAKTGNAYNEQF many TRBV20-1
ASSVRYSYEQY few TRBV28
ASSPPNGPTEAF many TRBV18
ASSYSGRAGDTQY few TRBV5-6
ATSETGRYTQY . TRBV24-1
ASSSQGVYSPLH many TRBV5-1
ASRRTGLEAF . TRBV11-2
ASSQTSSPNNEQF many TRBV7-3
ASSTLAETSYNEQF . TRBV5-1
ASSPTRDEQF . TRBV18
ASSQVWQGATEAF . TRBV4-2
ASSQTGTGDGYT many TRBV7-9
ASRGTRRETQY . TRBV5-1
SARDITGNTEAF . TRBV20-1
ASSLARGRETQY many TRBV5-1
ASSLDRRFTEAF few TRBV5-1
ASSLAGQSTDTQY . TRBV7-3